Below, 14 T cell receptor beta chains from the same sample are listed, as sequenced in a study of a mutant IDH1 vaccine in newly diagnosed glioma. The method was immunoSEQ multiplex PCR; TCRdb's version includes in-frame clones alone and lacks a portion of them. The sample shows some 29,000 clones, roughly 80% of them seen only once. Time point indicated: week 35, safety follow-up. Vaccination used 300 ug of mutant IDH1 20-mer peptide per dose, with topical imiquimod. Their antigen targets remain unknown. This sample comprised PBMCs, obtained from a glioma patient whose treatment included an IDH1 peptide vaccine. The source of these receptors is a woman in her 30s with glioma. Some clones in this sample may be carry-over from other donors' samples.

This chain uses TRBV6-6 with TRBJ2-7, with TRBD2 identical over 12 bases. V shed 5 bases and J 3 bases; nucleotides not matched to a gene: 5. The CDR3 covers 15 residues. Looked up from germline, CDR1 is MNHNY and CDR2 is SVGAGI (reference sequence). The CDR3 DNA is TGTGCCAGCAGTGGCGGGACTAGCGGGTACTACGAGCAGTACTTC. Residues: CASSGGTSGYYEQYF.

J is TRBJ1-5 and V is TRBV13; D gene unclear. Germline CDR1 is PRHDT and CDR2 is FYEKMQ (reference sequence). This CDR3 contains 14 residues. V lost 3 bases to trimming and J lost 2 bases, with 8 bases between them. The DNA of the CDR3 is TGTGCCAGCAGCTTTGGGAAGGGCAATCAGCCCCAGCATTTT. Amino acids: CASSFGKGNQPQHF.

V and J are TRBV10-2 and TRBJ2-7, with 13 positions matching TRBD2. The V and J ends lost 8 bases and 5 bases, in that order; junction bases with no gene match: 15. The germline gives CDR1 WSHSY, CDR2 SAAADI. The CDR3 runs to 17 residues. The CDR3 bases are TGCGCCAGCTTGAGACGGACTAGCGGGAGAGTGGCCCACGAGCAGTACTTC. Translating it yields CASLRRTSGRVAHEQYF.

The rearrangement links TRBV25-1 to TRBJ2-7, with TRBD2 as a possible D gene (6 bases). The CDR3 runs 16 residues. Germline V gives CDR1 MGHDK, CDR2 SYGVNS. Between the trimmed V and J ends, which lost 8 bases and 2 bases, there was a span of 22 bases. The DNA for the CDR3 is TGTGCCAGCGGGAACTCGGACTATCAGGGCCCCTACGAGCAGTACTTC. It encodes CASGNSDYQGPYEQYF.

This sequence joins TRBV27 and TRBJ2-3, with 12 positions matching TRBD2. V shed 1 base and J 0 bases; nucleotides not matched to a gene: 8. Germline V CDR1 and CDR2: MNHEY, SMNVEV (reference sequence). CDR3 length: 19 amino acids. The CDR3 DNA sequence: TGTGCCAGCAGTTTATACGGTAGTCTAGCGGGAGGGAGCACAGATACGCAGTATTTT. It translates to CASSLYGSLAGGSTDTQYF.

The chain is built from TRBV15 and TRBJ1-4; D is possibly TRBD1 (5 bases). The length of the CDR3 is 13 residues. Trimming shortened V by 8 bases and J by 8 bases, and 15 bases separated the two germline ends. Germline lookup yields CDR1 LNHNV and CDR2 YYDKDF (reference sequence). As DNA, the CDR3 is TGTGCCACCCAGCAAGGGGTTCGAGAAAAACTGTTTTTT. This gives the protein CATQQGVREKLFF.

The chain employs TRBV5-6 and TRBJ2-2; no reliable D call. The germline V gene encodes CDR1 SGHDT and CDR2 YYEEEE. The CDR3 contains 15 residues. The ends were cut back, 2 bases at V and 6 bases at J, with 14 bases in the middle. The CDR3 sequence is CASSLRKGSAGELFF. Written as DNA, the CDR3 is TGTGCCAGCAGCTTAAGGAAGGGATCGGCCGGGGAGCTGTTTTTT.

This clone turned up a few times. The chain couples TRBV5-1 to TRBJ2-7; 7 nucleotides align to TRBD1. Germline V CDR1 and CDR2: SGHRS, YFSETQ. The ends lost 4 bases at V and 2 bases at J; junction bases unmatched: 6. The length of the CDR3 is 14 residues. CDR3 coding DNA: TGCGCCAGCAGCGGGGACAGTGGGACCTACGAGCAGTACTTC. It yields the protein CASSGDSGTYEQYF.

The chain combines TRBV19 with TRBJ2-1; D call uncertain. The CDR3 totals 13 residues. Trimming pared 5 bases from V and 2 bases from J, leaving 7 bases between. Germline V CDR1 and CDR2: LNHDA, SQIVND (reference sequence). The CDR3 DNA reads TGTGCCAGTAGTGGGGTGACCTACAATGAGCAGTTCTTC. Protein: CASSGVTYNEQFF. Full variable domain (outside the CDR3, taken from reference TRBV19 and TRBJ2-1): DGGITQSPKYLFRKEGQNVTLSCEQNLNHDAMYWYRQDPGQGLRLIYYSQIVNDFQKGDIAEGYSVSREKKESFPLTVTSAQKNPTAFYLCASSGVTYNEQFFGPGTRLTVL.

This clone was seen just once. The chain has TRBV29-1 and TRBJ2-7; 10 nucleotides agree with TRBD1. This CDR3 comprises 15 residues. Losses at the gene ends were 0 bases for V and 2 bases for J; bases not matched to a gene: 4. Germline CDR1 is SQVTM and CDR2 is ANQGSEA. The CDR3 loop reads CSVEDPGQGAYEQYF. CDR3 bases: TGCAGCGTTGAAGATCCCGGACAGGGGGCCTACGAGCAGTACTTC.

This clone was observed a few times. The chain couples TRBV19 to TRBJ1-1, with D possibly matching TRBD1 (6 bases). Per germline, CDR1 LNHDA and CDR2 SQIVND (reference sequence). This CDR3 is 15 amino acids long. The V gene lost 5 bases and the J gene lost 3 bases, with 16 bases spanning the gap. CDR3 sequence: CASSAGQTRDTEAFF. The CDR3 DNA sequence: TGTGCCAGTAGTGCAGGACAGACGAGGGACACTGAAGCTTTCTTT.

The chain carries TRBV6-5 and TRBJ1-1, with unresolved D. With 0 bases removed from V and 0 bases from J, the gap between germline ends came to 8 bases. This CDR3 is 15 amino acids long. Germline CDR1 is MNHEY and CDR2 is SVGAGI. CDR3 DNA: TGTGCCAGCAGTTACTCGAAAGGAATGAACACTGAAGCTTTCTTT. This codes for CASSYSKGMNTEAFF.

The J gene is TRBJ1-2, the V gene TRBV21-1; the table gives TRBD1 as D, unverified against the DNA. TRBV21-1 is given as a pseudogene. The CDR3 covers 16 residues. The CDR3 loop reads CASSKWGAGPNYGYTF. CDR3 nucleotide sequence: TGTGCCAGCAGCAAATGGGGTGCAGGGCCTAACTATGGCTACACCTTC.

This chain uses TRBV6-4 with TRBJ2-3; D call uncertain. Germline V gene sequence: CDR1 MRHNA, CDR2 SNTAGT. The CDR3 is 15 amino acids. V shed 2 bases and J shed 2 bases, with 11 bases lying between them. In nucleotides, the CDR3 is TGTGCCAGCAGTGACGGAGACTTCACCACAGATACGCAGTATTTT. As protein: CASSDGDFTTDTQYF.